This TCR beta chain originates from a study of OX40 agonist ivuxolimab in advanced cancers. The repertoire was sequenced with immunoSEQ multiplex PCR; TCRdb's copy has only in-frame clones and lacks some. The sample contains some 85,000 clones, approximately 91% of which appear only once. There are 18 residues in the CDR3. Germline CDR1 reads MGHRA; CDR2 reads YSYEKL. The sequence was collected from an adult with an advanced solid tumor such as melanoma, head and neck, liver or kidney cancer. The sequencing used CD4+ or CD8+ T cells sorted from blood, collected in a trial of the OX40 agonist ivuxolimab. The chain combines TRBV4-1 with TRBJ2-5, with TRBD2 matching over 14 bases. Near its end, the DNA agrees better with TRBJ2-7, so the J call may be wrong. CDR3 residues: CASSQGLTGTSGGYEQYF. In DNA form, the CDR3 reads TGCGCCAGCAGCCAAGGGTTGACCGGGACTAGCGGGGGCTACGAGCAGTACTTC.